This TCR beta chain was sequenced for a study of OX40 agonist ivuxolimab in advanced cancers. Overall study: Of the patients, three showed partial responses, one with hepatocellular carcinoma and two with cutaneous melanoma. Overall study findings and caveats: Clones of CD4+ and CD8+ blood T cells grew by week 6 at doses of 0.1 to 3.0 mg/kg.

Profiling relied on immunoSEQ multiplex PCR, and the TCRdb table lists in-frame clones only, not all of them. The repertoire holds 70,000 to 80,000 clones, with 80% to 95% as singletons. Concerning this clone itself: What it binds is not known.

V trimming: 2 bases; J trimming: 2 bases; junction bases outside the gene matches: 11. Germline V gene data show CDR1 as ENHRY and CDR2 as SYGVKD. The CDR3 runs 19 residues. This sequence was found in an adult with an advanced solid tumor such as melanoma, head and neck, liver or kidney cancer. The input for sequencing was CD4+ or CD8+ T cells sorted from blood, taken in a trial of the OX40 agonist ivuxolimab. The chain combines TRBV10-3 with TRBJ2-3, with TRBD1 identical over 12 bases. CDR3 loop: CAISETIPGQGAITDTQYF. For the CDR3, the DNA is TGTGCCATCAGTGAGACGATACCGGGACAGGGGGCAATCACAGATACGCAGTATTTT.